This T cell receptor (beta chain) was obtained from a study of Graves' ophthalmopathy and Graves' hyperthyroidism. Many counts were recorded for this clonotype. The CDR3 is 13 amino acids. The V and J ends lost 0 bases and 4 bases respectively, with 8 bases between them. Looked up from germline, CDR1 is SGDLS and CDR2 is YYNGEE. RNA transcripts served as template for amplifying TCR beta CDR3 sequences. Following a first-round RT-PCR that used HTBI primers, a second-round multiplex PCR was carried out. TCRdb analysed the multiplex PCR reads with MiXCR anew, one entry per CDR3 protein. The sample includes 1 million to 1.3 million distinct CDR3 sequences, less than 45% seen only once; the top ten take around 10%.

Specimen: peripheral blood or thyroid tissue (not recorded which). This chain uses TRBV9 with TRBJ2-7; tentative D call: TRBD1 (5 bases). This clonotype was sampled from an adult man with Graves' hyperthyroidism. In nucleotides, the CDR3 is TGTGCCAGCAGCGTAGTGGCAGGGTACGAGCAGTACTTC. It encodes CASSVVAGYEQYF.